Reported below is one T cell receptor (beta chain). Its antigen is currently unknown. The data belong to a study of cytomegalovirus exposure and HLA in healthy donors. Study observations and caveats: In a later analysis, across HLA loci, associated TCR counts were highest for DRB1, lowest for HLA-C. Previous analysis showed most TCR beta V segments were productive about 90% or about 30% of the time. Some highly shared sequence variants likely arose as a pipeline artifact. HLA-A and HLA-B allele assignments for most subjects were reportedly predicted accurately using TCR beta sequences.

It was with 60 Vbeta and 13 Jbeta primers that the PCR ran. Data came from immunoSEQ multiplex PCR; TCRdb stores just in-frame clones and leaves some out. The table has a few hundred thousand clones, 70% to 90% seen once. Germline values: CDR1 MNHNS, CDR2 SASEGT. CDR3 length equals 15 residues. V was pared by 5 bases and J by 4 bases, with 17 bases between. Sequenced: PBMCs. The clonotype was recovered from a woman aged 55-70 years in good health and CMV-seropositive. The chain couples TRBV6-1 to TRBJ1-2; D is perhaps TRBD1 (5 bases). The CDR3, as DNA: TGTGCCAGCAGTATACAGGAGTTAGAAGGCTATGGCTACACCTTC. Translated: CASSIQELEGYGYTF.